This TCR beta chain was captured in a study of blood T cell repertoires in COVID-19. Study-wide background: Acute and convalescent COVID-19 samples came from the United States, Italy and Spain.

The protocol was immunoSEQ multiplex PCR, while the TCRdb copy is restricted to in-frame clones and leaves out a portion. The profile covers about 100,000 clones, with about 80% appearing a single time and 9.5% to 13% taken by the ten largest. CDR1 and CDR2 from the germline V gene are KGHDR and SFDVKD. There are 18 residues in the CDR3. The trim removed 4 bases at V and 0 bases at J, leaving 7 bases unmatched. Sequences were obtained from peripheral blood. This chain uses TRBV24-1 with TRBJ2-1; 11 bases are shared with TRBD1. The sequence was obtained from a woman in her seventies with acute or convalescent COVID-19. CDR3 sequence: CATSDPGTGGSSYNEQFF. The CDR3 bases are TGTGCCACCAGTGACCCCGGGACAGGGGGGAGCTCCTACAATGAGCAGTTCTTC.